This paragraph reports one T cell receptor (beta chain). This CDR3 spans 15 amino acids. Germline V gene sequence: CDR1 SGHVS, CDR2 FQNEAQ. The V gene lost 3 bases and the J gene lost 10 bases, with 21 bases spanning the gap. The data stem from a study of cytomegalovirus exposure and HLA in healthy donors. 60 Vbeta and 13 Jbeta primers were used in PCR. Assay: immunoSEQ multiplex PCR; the TCRdb copy retains only in-frame clones and omits some. Here the sample spans about 200,000 clones, over 80% being singletons. The sample was PBMCs. V and J are TRBV7-8 and TRBJ1-1, with D tentatively TRBD1 (5 bases). The receptor was isolated from a man in his forties in good health and CMV-seropositive. CDR3 protein: CASSFTPGDARGAFF. CDR3 in DNA: TGTGCCAGCAGCTTCACTCCGGGGGACGCGCGGGGAGCTTTCTTT.